This TCR beta chain was sequenced in a study of graft-versus-host responses after intestinal transplantation. Data came from immunoSEQ multiplex PCR; TCRdb stores just in-frame clones and leaves some out. The sample has just over 15,000 clones, about 30% seen once. Germline assignment: CDR1 LGHNT and CDR2 FRNRAP. This CDR3 is built from 17 residues. Trimming removed 1 base from V and 5 bases from J, with 20 bases in between. This receptor was identified in a human patient who received an intestinal transplant. The chain combines TRBV12-5 with TRBJ2-5; no clear D gene. Sequenced here: alloreactive CD4+ T cells from a mixed lymphocyte reaction culture, sampled before intestinal transplant. Indicated subset: CFSE-low proliferating T cells sorted from approximately 6-day pre-transplant mixed lymphocyte reaction (GvH or HvG direction). As DNA, the CDR3 is TGTGCTAGTGGTTTGGGGACCGGACCAGCCTCCGTCGAGACCCAGTACTTC. It translates to CASGLGTGPASVETQYF.